The present TCR beta chain was sequenced within a study of regulatory T cells in long-lasting Graves disease. With iRepertoire HTBI primers and Arm-PCR of CDR3 regions, TCR beta libraries were built. From the multiplex PCR reads, TCRdb called clonotypes with MiXCR, one entry per CDR3 protein. Of hundreds of thousands of distinct CDR3 sequences listed, less than 20% are singletons. This CDR3 has 14 residues. With 6 bases clipped from V and 6 bases from J, the junction kept 7 bases outside the gene matches. The germline V gene has CDR1 LNHDA and CDR2 SQIVND (reference sequence). Stated time point: newly diagnosed GD, antithyroid drugs for less than 3 months. Researchers made the TCR library from RNA that was extracted from PBMCs. These same records also appear under a second study, on T cells in Graves' hyperthyroidism and ophthalmopathy.

The clonotype originates from a woman in her thirties with Graves disease. The source material was peripheral blood mononuclear cells (PBMCs), sampled at new diagnosis, from a patient treated with antithyroid drugs. J is TRBJ2-2 and V is TRBV19; 7 bases match TRBD1. CDR3 loop: CASRDRVRSGELFF. DNA of the CDR3: TGTGCCAGTAGAGACAGGGTGCGTTCCGGGGAGCTGTTTTTT.